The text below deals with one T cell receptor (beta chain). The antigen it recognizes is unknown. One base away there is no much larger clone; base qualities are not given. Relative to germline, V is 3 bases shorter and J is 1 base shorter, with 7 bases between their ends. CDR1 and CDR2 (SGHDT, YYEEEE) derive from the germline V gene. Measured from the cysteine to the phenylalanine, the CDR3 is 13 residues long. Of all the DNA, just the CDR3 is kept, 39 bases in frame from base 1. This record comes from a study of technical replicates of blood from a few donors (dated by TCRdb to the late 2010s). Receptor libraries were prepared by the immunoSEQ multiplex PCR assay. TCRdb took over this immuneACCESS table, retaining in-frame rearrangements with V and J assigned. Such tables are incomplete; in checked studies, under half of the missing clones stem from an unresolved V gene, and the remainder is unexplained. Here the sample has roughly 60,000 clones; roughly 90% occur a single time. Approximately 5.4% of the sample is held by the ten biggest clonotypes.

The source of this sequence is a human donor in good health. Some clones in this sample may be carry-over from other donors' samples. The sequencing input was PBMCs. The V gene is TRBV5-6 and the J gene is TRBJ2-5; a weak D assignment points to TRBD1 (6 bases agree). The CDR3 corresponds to CASSSQGQETQYF. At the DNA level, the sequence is TGTGCCAGCAGCTCACAGGGCCAAGAGACCCAGTACTTC.